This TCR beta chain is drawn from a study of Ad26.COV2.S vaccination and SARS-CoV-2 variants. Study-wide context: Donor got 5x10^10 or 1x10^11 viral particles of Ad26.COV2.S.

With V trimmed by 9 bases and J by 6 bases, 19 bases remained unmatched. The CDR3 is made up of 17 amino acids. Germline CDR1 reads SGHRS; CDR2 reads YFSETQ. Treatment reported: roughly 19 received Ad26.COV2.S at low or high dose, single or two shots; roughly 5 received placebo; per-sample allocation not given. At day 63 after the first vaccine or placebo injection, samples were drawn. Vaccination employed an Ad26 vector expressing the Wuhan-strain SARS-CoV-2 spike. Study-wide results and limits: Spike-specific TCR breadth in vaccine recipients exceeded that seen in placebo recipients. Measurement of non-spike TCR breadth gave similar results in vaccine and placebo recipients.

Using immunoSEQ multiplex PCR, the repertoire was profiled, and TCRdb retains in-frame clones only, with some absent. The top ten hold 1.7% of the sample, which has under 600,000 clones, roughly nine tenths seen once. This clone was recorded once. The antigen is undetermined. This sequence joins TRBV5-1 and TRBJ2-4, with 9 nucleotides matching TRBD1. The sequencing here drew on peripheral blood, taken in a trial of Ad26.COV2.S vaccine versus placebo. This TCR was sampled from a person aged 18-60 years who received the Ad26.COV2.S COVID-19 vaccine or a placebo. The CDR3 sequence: CAISRAQQGAGTNIQYF. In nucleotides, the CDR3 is TGCGCCATCTCTAGAGCCCAACAGGGGGCCGGAACAAACATTCAGTACTTC.